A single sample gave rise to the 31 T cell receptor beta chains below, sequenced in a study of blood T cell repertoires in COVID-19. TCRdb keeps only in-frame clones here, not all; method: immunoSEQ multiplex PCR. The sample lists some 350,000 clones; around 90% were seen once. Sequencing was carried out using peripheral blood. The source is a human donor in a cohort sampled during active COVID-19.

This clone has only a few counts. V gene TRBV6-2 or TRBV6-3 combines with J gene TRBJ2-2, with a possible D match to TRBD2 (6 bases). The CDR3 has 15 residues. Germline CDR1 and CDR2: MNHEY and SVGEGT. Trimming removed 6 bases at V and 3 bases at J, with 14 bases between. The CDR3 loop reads CASSLDSGDTGELFF. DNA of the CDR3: TGTGCCAGCAGCCTCGATTCGGGGGACACCGGGGAGCTGTTTTTT.

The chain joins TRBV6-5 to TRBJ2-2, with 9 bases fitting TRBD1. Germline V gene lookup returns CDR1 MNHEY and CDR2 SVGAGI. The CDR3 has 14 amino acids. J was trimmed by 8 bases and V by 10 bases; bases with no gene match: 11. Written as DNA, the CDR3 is TGTGCCATCGCCCGGGACAGGGACCTTGGGGAGCTGTTTTTT. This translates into CAIARDRDLGELFF.

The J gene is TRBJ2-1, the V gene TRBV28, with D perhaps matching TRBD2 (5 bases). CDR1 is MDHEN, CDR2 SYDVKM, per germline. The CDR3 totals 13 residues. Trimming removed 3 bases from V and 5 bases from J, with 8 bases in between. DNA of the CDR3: TGTGCCAGCAGTTTCTCGGGAAACAATGAGCAGTTCTTC. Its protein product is CASSFSGNNEQFF.

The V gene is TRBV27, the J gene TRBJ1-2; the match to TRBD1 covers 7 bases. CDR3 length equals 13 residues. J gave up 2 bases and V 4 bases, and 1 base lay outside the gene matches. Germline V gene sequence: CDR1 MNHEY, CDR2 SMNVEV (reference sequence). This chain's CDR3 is CASSWDSNYGYTF. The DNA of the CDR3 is TGTGCCAGCAGTTGGGACAGCAACTATGGCTACACCTTC.

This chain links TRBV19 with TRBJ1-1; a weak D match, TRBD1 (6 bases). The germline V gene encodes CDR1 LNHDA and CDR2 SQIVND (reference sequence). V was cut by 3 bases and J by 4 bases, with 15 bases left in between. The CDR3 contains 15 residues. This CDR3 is CASSIVVGASTEAFF. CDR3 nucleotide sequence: TGTGCCAGTAGTATTGTAGTGGGGGCGAGCACTGAAGCTTTCTTT.

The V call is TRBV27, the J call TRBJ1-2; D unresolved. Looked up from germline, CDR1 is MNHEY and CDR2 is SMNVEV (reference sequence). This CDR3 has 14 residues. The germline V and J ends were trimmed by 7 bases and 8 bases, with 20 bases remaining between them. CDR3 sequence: CASTDLGGPLGYTF. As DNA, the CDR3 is TGTGCCAGCACCGACCTGGGAGGTCCTTTGGGCTACACCTTC.

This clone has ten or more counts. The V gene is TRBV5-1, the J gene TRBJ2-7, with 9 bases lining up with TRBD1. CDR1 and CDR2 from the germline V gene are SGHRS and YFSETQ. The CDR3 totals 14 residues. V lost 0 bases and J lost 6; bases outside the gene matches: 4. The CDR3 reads CASSLEVTGGEQYF. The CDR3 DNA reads TGCGCCAGCAGCTTGGAAGTGACAGGGGGCGAGCAGTACTTC.

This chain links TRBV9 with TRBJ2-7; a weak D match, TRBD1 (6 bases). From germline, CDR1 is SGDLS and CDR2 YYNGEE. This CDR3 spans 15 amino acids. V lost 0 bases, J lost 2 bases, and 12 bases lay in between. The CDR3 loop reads CASSVGGLAAYEQYF. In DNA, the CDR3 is TGTGCCAGCAGCGTAGGGGGGCTAGCCGCCTACGAGCAGTACTTC.

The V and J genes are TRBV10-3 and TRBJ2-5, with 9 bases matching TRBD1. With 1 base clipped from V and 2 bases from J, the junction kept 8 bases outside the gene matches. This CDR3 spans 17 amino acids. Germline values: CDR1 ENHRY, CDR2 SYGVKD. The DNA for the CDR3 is TGTGCCATCAGTGAGTTCGACAGGGGGACAAGTCAAGAGACCCAGTACTTC. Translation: CAISEFDRGTSQETQYF.

As DNA, the CDR3 is TGTGCCAGCAGCCAAAACCGACTAGCATCATACAATGAGCAGTTCTTC. It codes for CASSQNRLASYNEQFF. The V and J genes are TRBV7-6 and TRBJ2-1, with 7 bases fitting TRBD2. The V and J ends lost 5 bases and 4 bases, in that order; junction bases with no gene match: 11. The CDR3 spans 16 residues. Germline V gene data show CDR1 as SGHVS and CDR2 as FNYEAQ.

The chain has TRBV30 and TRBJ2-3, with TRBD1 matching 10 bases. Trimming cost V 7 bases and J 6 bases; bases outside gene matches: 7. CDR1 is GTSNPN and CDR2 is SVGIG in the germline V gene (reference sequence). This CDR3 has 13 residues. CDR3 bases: TGTGCCTACGACAGGGGGCGAAGGGATACGCAGTATTTT. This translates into CAYDRGRRDTQYF.

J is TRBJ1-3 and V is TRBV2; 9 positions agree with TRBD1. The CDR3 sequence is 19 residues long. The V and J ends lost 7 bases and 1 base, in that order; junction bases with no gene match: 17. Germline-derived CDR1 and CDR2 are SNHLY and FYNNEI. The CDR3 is CASTLVGRQGGPSGNTIYF. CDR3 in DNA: TGTGCCAGCACCCTAGTGGGTCGACAGGGGGGCCCGTCTGGAAACACCATATATTTT.

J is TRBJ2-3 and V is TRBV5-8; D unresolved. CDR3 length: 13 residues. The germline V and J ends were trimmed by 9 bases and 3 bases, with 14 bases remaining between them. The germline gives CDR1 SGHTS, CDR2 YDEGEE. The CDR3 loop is CANYSRSTDTQYF. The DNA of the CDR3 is TGTGCCAACTACTCGAGAAGTACAGATACGCAGTATTTT.

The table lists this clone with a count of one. This CDR3 is CASSEGASGKNIQYF. In DNA form, the CDR3 reads TGTGCCAGCAGTGAGGGGGCGTCAGGCAAAAACATTCAGTACTTC. V usage is TRBV25-1 and J usage is TRBJ2-4, with a weak D call TRBD1 (6 bases). The CDR3 covers 15 residues. CDR1 is MGHDK and CDR2 is SYGVNS in the germline V gene. Trimming left V 3 bases short and J 3 bases short, with 12 bases between.

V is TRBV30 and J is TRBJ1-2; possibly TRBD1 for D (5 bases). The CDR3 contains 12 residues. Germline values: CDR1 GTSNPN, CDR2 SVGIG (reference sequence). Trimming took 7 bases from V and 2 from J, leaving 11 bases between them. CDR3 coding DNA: TGTGCCTCCCTCGACAGAAACTATGGCTACACCTTC. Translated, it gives CASLDRNYGYTF. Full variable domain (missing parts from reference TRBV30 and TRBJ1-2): SQTIHQWPATLVQPVGSPLSLECTVEGTSNPNLYWYRQAAGRGLQLLFYSVGIGQISSEVPQNLSASRPQDRQFILSSKKLLLSDSGFYLCASLDRNYGYTFGSGTRLTVV.

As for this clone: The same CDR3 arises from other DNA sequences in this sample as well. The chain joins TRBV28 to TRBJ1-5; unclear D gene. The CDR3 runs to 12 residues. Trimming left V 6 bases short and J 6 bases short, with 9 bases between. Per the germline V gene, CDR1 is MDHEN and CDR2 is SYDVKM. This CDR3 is CASSLRGQPQHF. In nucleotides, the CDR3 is TGTGCCAGCAGCCTGCGGGGTCAGCCCCAGCATTTT. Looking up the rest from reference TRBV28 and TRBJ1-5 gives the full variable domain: DVKVTQSSRYLVKRTGEKVFLECVQDMDHENMFWYRQDPGLGLRLIYFSYDVKMKEKGDIPEGYSVSREKKERFSLILESASTNQTSMYLCASSLRGQPQHFGDGTRLSIL.

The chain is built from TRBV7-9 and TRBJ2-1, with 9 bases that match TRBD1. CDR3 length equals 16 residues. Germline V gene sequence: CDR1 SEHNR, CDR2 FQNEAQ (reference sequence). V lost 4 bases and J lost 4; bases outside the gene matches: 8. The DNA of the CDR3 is TGTGCCAGCAGCTCTTACACGGGACAGGGTTACAATGAGCAGTTCTTC. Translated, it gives CASSSYTGQGYNEQFF.

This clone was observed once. CDR3 sequence reads: CASSYPGTSGRAPLYNEQFF. CDR3 coding DNA: TGTGCCAGCAGTTACCCCGGGACTAGCGGGAGGGCCCCTCTCTACAATGAGCAGTTCTTC. This rearrangement joins TRBV6-2 or TRBV6-3 to TRBJ2-1, with 16 nucleotides matching TRBD2. CDR1 and CDR2 (germline): MNHEY, SVGEGT. This CDR3 contains 20 residues. Trimming cost V 2 bases and J 3 bases; bases outside gene matches: 10.

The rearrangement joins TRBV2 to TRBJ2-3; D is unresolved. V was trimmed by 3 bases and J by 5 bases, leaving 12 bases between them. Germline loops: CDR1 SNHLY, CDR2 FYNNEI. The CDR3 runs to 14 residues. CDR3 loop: CASSDELSRDTQYF. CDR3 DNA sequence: TGTGCCAGCAGTGATGAATTGTCTAGAGATACGCAGTATTTT.

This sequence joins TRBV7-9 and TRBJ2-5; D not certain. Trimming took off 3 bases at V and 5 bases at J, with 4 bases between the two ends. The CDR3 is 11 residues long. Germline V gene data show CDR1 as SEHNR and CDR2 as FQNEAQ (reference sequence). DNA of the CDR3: TGTGCCAGCAGCTTCCTCGAGACCCAGTACTTC. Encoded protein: CASSFLETQYF.

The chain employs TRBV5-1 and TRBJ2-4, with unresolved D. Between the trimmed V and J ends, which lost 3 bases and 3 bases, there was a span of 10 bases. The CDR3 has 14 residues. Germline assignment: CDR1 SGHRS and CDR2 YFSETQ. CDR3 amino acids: CASSSTAGKNIQYF. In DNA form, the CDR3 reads TGCGCCAGCAGCTCTACTGCAGGCAAAAACATTCAGTACTTC.

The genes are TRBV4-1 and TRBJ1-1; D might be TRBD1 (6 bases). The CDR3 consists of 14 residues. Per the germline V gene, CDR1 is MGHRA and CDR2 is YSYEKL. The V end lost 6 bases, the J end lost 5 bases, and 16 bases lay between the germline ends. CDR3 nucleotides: TGCGCCAGCAGTATCAGGGGCTTGGGGACTGAAGCTTTCTTT. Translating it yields CASSIRGLGTEAFF.

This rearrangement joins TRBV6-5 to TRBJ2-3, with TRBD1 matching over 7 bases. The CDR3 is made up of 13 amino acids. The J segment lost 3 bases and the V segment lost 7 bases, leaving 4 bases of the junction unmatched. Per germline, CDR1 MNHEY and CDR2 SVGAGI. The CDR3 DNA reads TGTGCCAGCAACCTCAGGGGGACAGATACGCAGTATTTT. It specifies CASNLRGTDTQYF.

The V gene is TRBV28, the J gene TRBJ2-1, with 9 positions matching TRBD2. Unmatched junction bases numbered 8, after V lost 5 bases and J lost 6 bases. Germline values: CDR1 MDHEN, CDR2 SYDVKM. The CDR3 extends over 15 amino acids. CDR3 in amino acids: CASSTPGLAGNEQFF. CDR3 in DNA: TGTGCCAGCAGTACGCCGGGACTAGCTGGCAATGAGCAGTTCTTC.

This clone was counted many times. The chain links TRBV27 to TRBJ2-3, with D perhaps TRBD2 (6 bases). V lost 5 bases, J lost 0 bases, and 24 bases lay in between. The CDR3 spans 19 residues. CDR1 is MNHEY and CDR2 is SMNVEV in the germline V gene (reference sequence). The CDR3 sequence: CASSPPEVFYGSSTDTQYF. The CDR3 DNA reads TGTGCCAGCAGTCCCCCGGAGGTATTTTACGGGAGTAGCACAGATACGCAGTATTTT.

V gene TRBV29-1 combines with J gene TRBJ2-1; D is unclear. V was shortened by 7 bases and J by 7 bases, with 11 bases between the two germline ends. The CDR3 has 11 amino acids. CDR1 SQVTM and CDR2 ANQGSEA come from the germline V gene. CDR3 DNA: TGCAGCGCCGAGAGTAGTAATGAGCAGTTCTTC. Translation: CSAESSNEQFF.

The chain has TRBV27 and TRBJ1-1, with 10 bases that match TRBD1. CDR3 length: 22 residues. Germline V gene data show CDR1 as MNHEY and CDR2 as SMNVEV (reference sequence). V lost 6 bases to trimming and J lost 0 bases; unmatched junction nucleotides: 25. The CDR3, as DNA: TGTGCCAGCAGCCGGGGGGACCAGGGGACAGGGGACCCTTTCCCCATGAACACTGAAGCTTTCTTT. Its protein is CASSRGDQGTGDPFPMNTEAFF.

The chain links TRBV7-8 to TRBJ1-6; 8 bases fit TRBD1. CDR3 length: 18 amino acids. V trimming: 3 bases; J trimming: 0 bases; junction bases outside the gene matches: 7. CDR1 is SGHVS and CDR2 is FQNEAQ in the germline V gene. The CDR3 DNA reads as TGTGCCAGCAGCTTTATCGGACAGGGCCGCTCCTATAATTCACCCCTCCACTTT. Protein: CASSFIGQGRSYNSPLHF.

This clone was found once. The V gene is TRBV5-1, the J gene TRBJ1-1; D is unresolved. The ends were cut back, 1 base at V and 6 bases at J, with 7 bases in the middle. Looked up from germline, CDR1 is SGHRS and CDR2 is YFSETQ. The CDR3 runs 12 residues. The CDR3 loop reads CASSLRGSEAFF. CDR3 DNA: TGCGCCAGCAGCTTGCGGGGTTCTGAAGCTTTCTTT.

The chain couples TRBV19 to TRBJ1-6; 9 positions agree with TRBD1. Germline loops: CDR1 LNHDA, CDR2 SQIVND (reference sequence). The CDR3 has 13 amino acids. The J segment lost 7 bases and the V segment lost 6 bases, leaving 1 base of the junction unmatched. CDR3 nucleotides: TGTGCCAGTAGCGGACAGGGGAATTCACCCCTCCACTTT. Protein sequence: CASSGQGNSPLHF.

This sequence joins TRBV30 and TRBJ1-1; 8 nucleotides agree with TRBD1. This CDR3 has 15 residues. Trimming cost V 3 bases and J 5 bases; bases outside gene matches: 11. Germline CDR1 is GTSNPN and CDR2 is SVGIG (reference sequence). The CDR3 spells CAWSVQRQGRTEAFF. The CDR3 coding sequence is TGTGCCTGGAGCGTACAGAGACAGGGGCGGACTGAAGCTTTCTTT.